A selection of T cell receptor beta chains follows, all from one sample in a study of T cells after somatic rescue of genetic block. This table comes from immunoSEQ multiplex PCR, and its TCRdb copy is limited to in-frame clones, with some not included. The sample gives over 10,000 clones, around 72% of which show up once; 15% to 20% is in the top ten. Sequencing used peripheral blood mononuclear cells (PBMCs). These TCRs come from a boy between 5 and 17 years old. The CDR3 runs from the conserved cysteine through the conserved F or W. D genes are given only for firm matches. Size values are once, few and many counts, or a class for expanded clones, and some rows have none.

J gene,clone size,V gene,D gene,CDR3 length,CDR3 DNA,CDR3 protein
TRBJ2-1,once,TRBV2,.,18,TGTGCCAGCAGTGGTTGGTGGAGTCGGACAAGCTCCTACAATGAGCAGTTCTTC,CASSGWWSRTSSYNEQFF
TRBJ2-5,.,TRBV5-1,TRBD1,14,TGCGCCAGCAGCTGGGGGACAGGCCAAGAGACCCAGTACTTC,CASSWGTGQETQYF
TRBJ1-4,once,TRBV14,.,15,TGTGCCAGCAGCCAAGTTCACAGGGCCGGTGAAAAACTGTTTTTT,CASSQVHRAGEKLFF
TRBJ2-7,.,TRBV2,.,9,TGTGCCAGCGAATCCCCTGACGGATTC,CASESPDGF
TRBJ2-2,.,TRBV29-1,.,17,TGCAGCGTTGAAGGGGTGTCCGGGACTGCCAACACCGGGGAGCTGTTTTTT,CSVEGVSGTANTGELFF
TRBJ1-6,once,TRBV4-2,TRBD1,16,TGTGCCAGCAGCCAACCTGGACAGGGTGGTAATTCACCCCTCCACTTT,CASSQPGQGGNSPLHF
TRBJ2-4,few,TRBV18,TRBD1,14,TGTGCCAGCTCAAGAGACAGGGGCCAAAACATTCAGTACTTC,CASSRDRGQNIQYF
TRBJ1-6,.,TRBV11-2,.,14,TGTGCCAGCAGCTTTACTCCCTCTAATTCACCCCTCCACTTT,CASSFTPSNSPLHF
TRBJ2-7,.,TRBV18,.,14,TGTGCCAGCTCACCATCTAGACAGGGAGGCGAGCAGTACTTC,CASSPSRQGGEQYF
TRBJ1-5,.,TRBV2,.,17,TGTGCCAGCAGATGGGCCGGTCTGGGCAATAGCAATCAGCCCCAGCATTTT,CASRWAGLGNSNQPQHF
TRBJ2-3,once,TRBV29-1,TRBD2,12,TGCAGCGTTGACGGGGGGACAGATACGCAGTATTTT,CSVDGGTDTQYF
TRBJ2-1,.,TRBV18,TRBD2,18,TGTGCCAGCTCACCACCTGGACGACTAGCGGGCTCCTACAATGAGCAGTTCTTC,CASSPPGRLAGSYNEQFF
TRBJ2-7,.,TRBV6-5,TRBD1,14,TGTGCCAGCAGTTACTTGGGACAGGGGTACGAGCAGTACTTC,CASSYLGQGYEQYF
TRBJ1-1,.,TRBV7-9,TRBD1,16,TGTGCCAGCAGCCCCGGGACAGCTGCCTCGAACACTGAAGCTTTCTTT,CASSPGTAASNTEAFF
TRBJ1-1,.,TRBV27,.,14,TGTGCCAGCAGTTTAGGCCTCAGGGACACTGAAGCTTTCTTT,CASSLGLRDTEAFF
TRBJ1-6,.,TRBV6-6,TRBD1,16,TGTGCCAGCAGTTACCGGGGGACAGGGCAAAATTCACCCCTCCACTTT,CASSYRGTGQNSPLHF
TRBJ2-7,.,TRBV7-6,.,15,TGTGCCAGCAGCTTAAGGGGGGAGTCCTCCTACGAGCAGTACTTC,CASSLRGESSYEQYF
TRBJ2-1,once,TRBV6-5,.,13,TGTGCCAGCAGTTACGAATTGCAGGGAGAGCAGTTCTTC,CASSYELQGEQFF
TRBJ1-1,.,TRBV7-3,TRBD1,13,TGTGCCAGCAGCTTAGAGACAGGGTCTGAAGCTTTCTTT,CASSLETGSEAFF
TRBJ2-3,.,TRBV6-5,.,15,TGTGCCAGCAGTTACGGGCGGGAACTCACAGATACGCAGTATTTT,CASSYGRELTDTQYF
TRBJ2-3,.,TRBV19,.,15,TGTGCCAGTAGTACTCGGGACTTTTTCACAGATACGCAGTATTTT,CASSTRDFFTDTQYF
TRBJ2-7,.,TRBV7-9,TRBD1,18,TGTGCCAGCAGCGATTACCTAAATCGGGACAGATTATCCTACGAGCAGTACTTC,CASSDYLNRDRLSYEQYF
TRBJ2-7,.,TRBV2,.,12,TGTGCCAGCAGTATACAGGGTTACGAGCAGTACTTC,CASSIQGYEQYF
TRBJ2-5,.,TRBV5-4,TRBD2,16,TGTGCCAGCAGCTTACTAACTAGCGGGAGCATGAAGACCCAGTACTTC,CASSLLTSGSMKTQYF
TRBJ1-4,.,TRBV18,.,16,TGTGCCAGCTCACCAACCAGGGGAACAACTAATGAAAAACTGTTTTTT,CASSPTRGTTNEKLFF
TRBJ2-2,.,TRBV5-1,TRBD1,20,TGCGCCAGCAGCTGGATCCCGGGACAGGGGGCTCCCTCAGCCACCGGGGAGCTGTTTTTT,CASSWIPGQGAPSATGELFF
TRBJ2-5,once,TRBV7-8,.,16,TGTGCCAGCAGCCCCAAGGGGGGGACCCACATAGAGACCCAGTACTTC,CASSPKGGTHIETQYF